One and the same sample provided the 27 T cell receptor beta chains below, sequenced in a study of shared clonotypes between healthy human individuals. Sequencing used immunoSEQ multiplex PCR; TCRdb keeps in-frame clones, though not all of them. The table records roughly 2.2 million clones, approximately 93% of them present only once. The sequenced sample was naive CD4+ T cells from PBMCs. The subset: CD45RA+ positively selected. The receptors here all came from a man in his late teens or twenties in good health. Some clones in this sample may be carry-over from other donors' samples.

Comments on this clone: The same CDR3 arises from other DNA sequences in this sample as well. The DNA of the CDR3 is TGTGCCAGCAGGGAGGACAGGAACTATGGCTACACCTTC. Protein product: CASREDRNYGYTF. The chain carries TRBV7-9 and TRBJ1-2, with 7 bases fitting TRBD1. V shed 6 bases and J 2 bases; nucleotides not matched to a gene: 3. Per the germline V gene, CDR1 is SEHNR and CDR2 is FQNEAQ (reference sequence). This CDR3 is built from 13 residues. Using reference TRBV7-9 and TRBJ1-2 for the parts outside the CDR3, the full variable domain is DTGVSQNPRHKITKRGQNVTFRCDPISEHNRLYWYRQTLGQGPEFLTYFQNEAQLEKSRLLSDRFSAERPKGSFSTLEIQRTEQGDSAMYLCASREDRNYGYTFGSGTRLTVV.

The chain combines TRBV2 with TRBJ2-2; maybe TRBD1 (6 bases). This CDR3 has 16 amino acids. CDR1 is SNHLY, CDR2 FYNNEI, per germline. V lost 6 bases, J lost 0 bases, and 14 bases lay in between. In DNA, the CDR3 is TGTGCCAGCAGAACTAGACAGGTCCCGAACACCGGGGAGCTGTTTTTT. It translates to CASRTRQVPNTGELFF. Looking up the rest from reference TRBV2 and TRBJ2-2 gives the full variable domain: EPEVTQTPSHQVTQMGQEVILRCVPISNHLYFYWYRQILGQKVEFLVSFYNNEISEKSEIFDDQFSVERPDGSNFTLKIRSTKLEDSAMYFCASRTRQVPNTGELFFGEGSRLTVL.

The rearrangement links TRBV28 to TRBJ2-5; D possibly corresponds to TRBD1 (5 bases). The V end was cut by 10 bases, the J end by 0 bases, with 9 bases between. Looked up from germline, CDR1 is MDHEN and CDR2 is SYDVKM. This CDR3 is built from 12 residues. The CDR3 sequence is CATTVYQETQYF. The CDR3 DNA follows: TGTGCCACGACAGTCTACCAAGAGACCCAGTACTTC.

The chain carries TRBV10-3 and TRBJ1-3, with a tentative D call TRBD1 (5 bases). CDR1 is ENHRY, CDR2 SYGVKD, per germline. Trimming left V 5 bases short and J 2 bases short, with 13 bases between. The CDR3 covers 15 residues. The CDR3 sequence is CAISSRTTPGNTIYF. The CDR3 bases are TGTGCCATCAGTTCCAGGACAACCCCTGGAAACACCATATATTTT.

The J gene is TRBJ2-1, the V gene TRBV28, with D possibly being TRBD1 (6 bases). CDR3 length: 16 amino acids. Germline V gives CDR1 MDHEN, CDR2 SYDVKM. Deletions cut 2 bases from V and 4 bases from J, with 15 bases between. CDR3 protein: CASSLASTGLYNEQFF. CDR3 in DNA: TGTGCCAGCAGTTTAGCCTCGACAGGCCTTTACAATGAGCAGTTCTTC.

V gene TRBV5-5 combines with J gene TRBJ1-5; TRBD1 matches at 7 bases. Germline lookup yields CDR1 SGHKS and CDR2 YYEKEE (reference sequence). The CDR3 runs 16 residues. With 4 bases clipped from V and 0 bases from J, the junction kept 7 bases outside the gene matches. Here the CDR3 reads CASSPTTGFSNQPQHF. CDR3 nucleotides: TGTGCCAGCAGCCCCACGACAGGGTTTAGCAATCAGCCCCAGCATTTT.

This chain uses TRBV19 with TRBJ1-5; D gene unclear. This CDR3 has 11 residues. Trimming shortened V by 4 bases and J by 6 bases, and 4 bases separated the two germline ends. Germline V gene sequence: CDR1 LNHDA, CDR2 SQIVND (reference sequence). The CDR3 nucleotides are TGTGCCAGTAGTAACGGTCAGCCCCAGCATTTT. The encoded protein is CASSNGQPQHF. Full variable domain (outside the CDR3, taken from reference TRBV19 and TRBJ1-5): DGGITQSPKYLFRKEGQNVTLSCEQNLNHDAMYWYRQDPGQGLRLIYYSQIVNDFQKGDIAEGYSVSREKKESFPLTVTSAQKNPTAFYLCASSNGQPQHFGDGTRLSIL.

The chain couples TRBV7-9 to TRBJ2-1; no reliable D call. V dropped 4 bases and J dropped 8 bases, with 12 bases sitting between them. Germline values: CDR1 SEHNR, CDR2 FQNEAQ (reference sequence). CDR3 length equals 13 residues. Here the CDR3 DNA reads TGTGCCAGCAGCTGGGTTGAGGCGGATGAGCAGTTCTTC. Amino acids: CASSWVEADEQFF.

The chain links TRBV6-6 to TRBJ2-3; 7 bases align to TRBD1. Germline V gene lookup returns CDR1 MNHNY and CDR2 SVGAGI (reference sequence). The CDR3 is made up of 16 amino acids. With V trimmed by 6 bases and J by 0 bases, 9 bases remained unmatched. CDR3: CASRSLRTGSTDTQYF. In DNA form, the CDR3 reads TGTGCCAGCAGGTCCCTCCGGACAGGAAGCACAGATACGCAGTATTTT.

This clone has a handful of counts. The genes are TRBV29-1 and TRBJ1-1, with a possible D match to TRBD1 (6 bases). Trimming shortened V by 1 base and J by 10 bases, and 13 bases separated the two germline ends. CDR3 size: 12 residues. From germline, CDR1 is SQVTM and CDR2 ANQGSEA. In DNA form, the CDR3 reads TGCAGCGTTGAAGGACAGGCCATTGGAGCTTTCTTT. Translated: CSVEGQAIGAFF.

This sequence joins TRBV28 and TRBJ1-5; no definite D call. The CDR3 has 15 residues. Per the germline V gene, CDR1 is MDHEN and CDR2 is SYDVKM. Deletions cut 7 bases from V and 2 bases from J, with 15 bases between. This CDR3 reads CASTTPGTGNQPQHF. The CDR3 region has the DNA TGTGCCAGCACCACCCCGGGAACGGGCAATCAGCCCCAGCATTTT.

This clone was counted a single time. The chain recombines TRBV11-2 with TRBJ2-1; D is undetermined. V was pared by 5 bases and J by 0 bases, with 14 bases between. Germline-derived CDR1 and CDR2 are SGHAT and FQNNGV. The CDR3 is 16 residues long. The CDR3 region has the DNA TGTGCCAGCAGCCCCTATTCTGCTAGCTCCTACAATGAGCAGTTCTTC. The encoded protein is CASSPYSASSYNEQFF. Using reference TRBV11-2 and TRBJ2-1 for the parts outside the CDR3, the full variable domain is EAGVAQSPRYKIIEKRQSVAFWCNPISGHATLYWYQQILGQGPKLLIQFQNNGVVDDSQLPKDRFSAERLKGVDSTLKIQPAKLEDSAVYLCASSPYSASSYNEQFFGPGTRLTVL.

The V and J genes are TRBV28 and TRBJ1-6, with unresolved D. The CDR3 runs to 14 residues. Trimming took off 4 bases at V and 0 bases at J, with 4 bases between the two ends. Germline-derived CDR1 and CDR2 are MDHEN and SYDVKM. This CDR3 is CASSSSSYNSPLHF. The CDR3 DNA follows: TGTGCCAGCAGTTCAAGCTCCTATAATTCACCCCTCCACTTT.

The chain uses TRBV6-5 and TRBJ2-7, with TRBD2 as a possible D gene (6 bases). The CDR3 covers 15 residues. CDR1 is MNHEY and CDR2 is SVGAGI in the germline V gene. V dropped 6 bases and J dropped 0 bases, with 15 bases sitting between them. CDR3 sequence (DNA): TGTGCCAGCAGAACGGAGGGGATATCCTCCTACGAGCAGTACTTC. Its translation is CASRTEGISSYEQYF.

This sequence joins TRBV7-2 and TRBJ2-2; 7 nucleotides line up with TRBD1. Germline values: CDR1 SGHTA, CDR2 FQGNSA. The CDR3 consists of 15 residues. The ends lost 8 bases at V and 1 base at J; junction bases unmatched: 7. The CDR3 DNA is TGTGCCAGCCTGGTAAGGGGGCAGAACACCGGGGAGCTGTTTTTT. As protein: CASLVRGQNTGELFF. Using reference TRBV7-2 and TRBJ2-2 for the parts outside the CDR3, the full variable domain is GAGVSQSPSNKVTEKGKDVELRCDPISGHTALYWYRQSLGQGLEFLIYFQGNSAPDKSGLPSDRFSAERTGGSVSTLTIQRTQQEDSAVYLCASLVRGQNTGELFFGEGSRLTVL.

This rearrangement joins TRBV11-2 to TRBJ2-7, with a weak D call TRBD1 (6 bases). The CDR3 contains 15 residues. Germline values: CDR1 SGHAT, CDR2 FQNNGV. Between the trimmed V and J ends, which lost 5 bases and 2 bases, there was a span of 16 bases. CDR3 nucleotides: TGTGCCAGCAGCCGGGCCAGGGGCGAACCCTACGAGCAGTACTTC. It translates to CASSRARGEPYEQYF.

CDR3 residues: CASSLISGSGSGELFF. The CDR3 DNA follows: TGTGCCAGCAGTTTAATTAGCGGGAGTGGATCCGGGGAGCTGTTTTTT. The rearrangement joins TRBV28 to TRBJ2-2; 9 positions agree with TRBD2. The CDR3 length is 16 residues. Trimming cost V 2 bases and J 6 bases; bases outside gene matches: 7. Germline assignment: CDR1 MDHEN and CDR2 SYDVKM.

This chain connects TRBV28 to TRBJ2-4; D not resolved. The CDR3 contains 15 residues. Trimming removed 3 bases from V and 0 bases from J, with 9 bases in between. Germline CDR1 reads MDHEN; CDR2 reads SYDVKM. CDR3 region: CASSFRQVAKNIQYF. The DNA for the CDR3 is TGTGCCAGCAGTTTTCGGCAGGTAGCCAAAAACATTCAGTACTTC.

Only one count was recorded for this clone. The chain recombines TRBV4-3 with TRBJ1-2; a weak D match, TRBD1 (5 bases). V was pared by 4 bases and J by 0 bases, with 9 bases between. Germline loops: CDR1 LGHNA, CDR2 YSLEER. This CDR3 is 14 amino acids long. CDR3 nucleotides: TGCGCCAGCAGCCGAACAGGTCCTAACTATGGCTACACCTTC. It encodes CASSRTGPNYGYTF.

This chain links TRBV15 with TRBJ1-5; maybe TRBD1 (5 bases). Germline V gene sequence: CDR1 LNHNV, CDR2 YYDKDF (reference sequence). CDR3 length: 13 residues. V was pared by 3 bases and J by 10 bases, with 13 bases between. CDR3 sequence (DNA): TGTGCCACCAGCAGGGGGGATGGCTCACCCCAGCATTTT. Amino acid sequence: CATSRGDGSPQHF.

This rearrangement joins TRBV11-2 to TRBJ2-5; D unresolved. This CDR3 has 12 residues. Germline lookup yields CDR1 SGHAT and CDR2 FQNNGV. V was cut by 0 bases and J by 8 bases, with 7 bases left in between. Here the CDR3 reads CASSLDPRTQYF. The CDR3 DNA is TGTGCCAGCAGCTTAGATCCCAGAACCCAGTACTTC.

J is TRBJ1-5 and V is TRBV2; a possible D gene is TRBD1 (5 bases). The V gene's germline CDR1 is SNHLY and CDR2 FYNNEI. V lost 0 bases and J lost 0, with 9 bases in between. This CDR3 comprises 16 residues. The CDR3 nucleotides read TGTGCCAGCAGTGAAGCGACAGCTTATAGCAATCAGCCCCAGCATTTT. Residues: CASSEATAYSNQPQHF.

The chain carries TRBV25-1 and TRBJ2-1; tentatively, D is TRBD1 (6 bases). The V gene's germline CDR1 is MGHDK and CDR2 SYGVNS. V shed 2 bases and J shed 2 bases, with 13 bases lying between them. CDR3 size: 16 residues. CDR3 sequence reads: CASSEPPGAAYNEQFF. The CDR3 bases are TGTGCCAGCAGTGAACCCCCAGGGGCAGCCTACAATGAGCAGTTCTTC.

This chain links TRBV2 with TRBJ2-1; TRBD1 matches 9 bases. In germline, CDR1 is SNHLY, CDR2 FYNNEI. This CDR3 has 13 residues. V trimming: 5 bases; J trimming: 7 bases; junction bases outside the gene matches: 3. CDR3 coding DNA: TGTGCCAGCAGTCGGGACAGGGAGAATGAGCAGTTCTTC. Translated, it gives CASSRDRENEQFF.

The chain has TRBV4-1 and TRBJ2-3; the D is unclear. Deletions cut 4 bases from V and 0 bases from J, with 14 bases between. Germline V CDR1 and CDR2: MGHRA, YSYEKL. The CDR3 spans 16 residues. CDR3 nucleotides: TGCGCCAGCAGCCCCTCGCTACTGGGAAGCACAGATACGCAGTATTTT. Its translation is CASSPSLLGSTDTQYF.

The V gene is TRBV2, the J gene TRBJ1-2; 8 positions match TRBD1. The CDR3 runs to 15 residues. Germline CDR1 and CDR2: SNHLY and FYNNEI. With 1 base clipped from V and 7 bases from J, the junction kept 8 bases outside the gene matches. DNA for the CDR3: TGTGCCAGCAGTGAAGACCCCGCAGGGGGCTTTGGCTACACCTTC. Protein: CASSEDPAGGFGYTF.

DNA for the CDR3: TGTGCCAGCAGCGTGACAGGGGCGGGTGGCTACACCTTC. Its protein is CASSVTGAGGYTF. The chain joins TRBV9 to TRBJ1-2, with 8 bases lining up with TRBD1. The germline V gene has CDR1 SGDLS and CDR2 YYNGEE. This CDR3 comprises 13 residues. Trimming cost V 2 bases and J 7 bases; bases outside gene matches: 4.